Below, 9 T cell receptor beta chains from the same sample are listed, as sequenced in a study of blood T cell repertoires in COVID-19. Profiling relied on immunoSEQ multiplex PCR, and the TCRdb table lists in-frame clones only, not all of them. The sample lists fewer than 75,000 clones, 75% to 85% seen once, with about 6% in the top ten. Sequenced input: peripheral blood. All receptors come from a woman in her fifties or sixties with acute or convalescent COVID-19.

The chain has TRBV5-6 and TRBJ1-2, with D tentatively TRBD1 (6 bases). Trimming took off 0 bases at V and 8 bases at J, with 23 bases between the two ends. CDR3 length: 17 amino acids. Germline CDR1 reads SGHDT; CDR2 reads YYEEEE. The CDR3 loop reads CASSLARGRGGVGGYTF. The CDR3 region has the DNA TGTGCCAGCAGCTTGGCCCGAGGTAGGGGGGGCGTGGGCGGCTACACCTTC. The whole variable domain, filled in from reference TRBV5-6 and TRBJ1-2, reads DAGVTQSPTHLIKTRGQQVTLRCSPKSGHDTVSWYQQALGQGPQFIFQYYEEEERQRGNFPDRFSGHQFPNYSSELNVNALLLGDSALYLCASSLARGRGGVGGYTFGSGTRLTVV.

This chain uses TRBV10-3 with TRBJ2-3, with D possibly TRBD1 on 5 matching bases. Between the trimmed V and J ends, which lost 0 bases and 2 bases, there was a span of 12 bases. CDR1 ENHRY and CDR2 SYGVKD come from the germline V gene. The length of the CDR3 is 16 residues. The chain's CDR3 is CAISESRWGSTDTQYF. The DNA of the CDR3 is TGTGCCATCAGTGAGTCGAGGTGGGGCTCCACAGATACGCAGTATTTT.

The rearrangement uses TRBV11-3 and TRBJ2-7; D gene uncertain. Germline CDR1 is SGHNT and CDR2 is YENEEA. Trimming cost V 2 bases and J 2 bases, with 10 bases left between them. The CDR3 totals 14 residues. The CDR3 bases are TGTGCCAGCAGCTTATCGCGGAATACCTACGAGCAGTACTTC. This translates into CASSLSRNTYEQYF.

The chain carries TRBV27 and TRBJ2-5; 8 positions agree with TRBD1. CDR1 is MNHEY and CDR2 is SMNVEV in the germline V gene (reference sequence). There are 15 residues in the CDR3. V lost 5 bases to trimming and J lost 5 bases; unmatched junction nucleotides: 10. The CDR3 is CASSPWTGYGETQYF. For the CDR3, the DNA is TGTGCCAGCAGTCCCTGGACAGGGTATGGGGAGACCCAGTACTTC.

V and J are TRBV5-1 and TRBJ1-2, with 7 bases identical to TRBD1. Germline loops: CDR1 SGHRS, CDR2 YFSETQ. The CDR3 runs to 13 residues. Germline trimming cut 4 bases from V and 6 bases from J; bases unmatched to any gene: 6. The CDR3 region is CASSPGQIDGYTF. CDR3 sequence (DNA): TGCGCCAGCAGCCCGGGACAGATTGATGGCTACACCTTC.

In this sample, this clone turned up a few times. The genes are TRBV28 and TRBJ1-5; possibly TRBD1 for D (6 bases). The ends were cut back, 3 bases at V and 5 bases at J, with 14 bases in the middle. The CDR3 consists of 15 residues. From germline, CDR1 is MDHEN and CDR2 SYDVKM. The CDR3 region has the DNA TGTGCCAGCAGTTTGTACAGGGTAAGCGATCAGCCCCAGCATTTT. It encodes CASSLYRVSDQPQHF.

This chain uses TRBV5-4 with TRBJ2-5; 9 positions match TRBD1. Germline CDR1 reads SGHNT; CDR2 reads YYREEE (reference sequence). This CDR3 has 16 residues. V lost 0 bases and J lost 5; bases outside the gene matches: 8. The CDR3 protein is CASSLGPTGGEETQYF. CDR3 nucleotide sequence: TGTGCCAGCAGCTTGGGCCCGACAGGGGGGGAGGAGACCCAGTACTTC. The full variable domain, with the rest looked up from reference TRBV5-4 and TRBJ2-5, is ETGVTQSPTHLIKTRGQQVTLRCSSQSGHNTVSWYQQALGQGPQFIFQYYREEENGRGNFPPRFSGLQFPNYSSELNVNALELDDSALYLCASSLGPTGGEETQYFGPGTRLLVL.

The V call is TRBV6-4, the J call TRBJ2-6; D is ambiguous. Deletions cut 8 bases from V and 0 bases from J, with 11 bases between. The CDR3 consists of 15 residues. CDR1 and CDR2 from the germline V gene are MRHNA and SNTAGT. CDR3 residues: CASRRGASGANVLTF. The CDR3 nucleotides read TGTGCCAGCCGCCGAGGAGCCTCTGGGGCCAACGTCCTGACTTTC.

The chain recombines TRBV18 with TRBJ2-7; a weak D match, TRBD1 (5 bases). The ends were cut back, 0 bases at V and 2 bases at J, with 14 bases in the middle. Per the germline V gene, CDR1 is KGHSH and CDR2 is LQKENI. This CDR3 spans 16 amino acids. CDR3 coding DNA: TGTGCCAGCTCACCACCGAACGGGCAGGGAACCTACGAGCAGTACTTC. It translates to CASSPPNGQGTYEQYF.